This T cell receptor (beta chain) stems from a study of regulatory T cells in long-lasting Graves disease. This clonotype was seen a handful of times. Germline CDR1 LGHNA, CDR2 YSLEER. Trimming left V 2 bases short and J 8 bases short, with 9 bases between. CDR3 length equals 13 residues. Time point here: newly diagnosed GD, antithyroid drugs for less than 3 months. Following extraction of RNA from PBMCs, that RNA was used to make the TCR library. Construction of the TCR beta libraries employed iRepertoire HTBI primers in conjunction with Arm-PCR of CDR3 regions. TCRdb re-analysed the multiplex PCR reads in MiXCR, keeping a single row per CDR3 protein. The sample records around 420,000 distinct CDR3 sequences, around 16% being singletons.

J is TRBJ1-4 and V is TRBV4-3; perhaps TRBD1 as D (5 bases). The receptor comes from a female donor with Graves disease. The sample consisted of peripheral blood mononuclear cells (PBMCs), taken at new diagnosis, from a patient treated with antithyroid drugs. The CDR3 loop is CASSQWDGEKLFF. The CDR3 nucleotides are TGCGCCAGCAGCCAATGGGACGGAGAAAAACTGTTTTTT.